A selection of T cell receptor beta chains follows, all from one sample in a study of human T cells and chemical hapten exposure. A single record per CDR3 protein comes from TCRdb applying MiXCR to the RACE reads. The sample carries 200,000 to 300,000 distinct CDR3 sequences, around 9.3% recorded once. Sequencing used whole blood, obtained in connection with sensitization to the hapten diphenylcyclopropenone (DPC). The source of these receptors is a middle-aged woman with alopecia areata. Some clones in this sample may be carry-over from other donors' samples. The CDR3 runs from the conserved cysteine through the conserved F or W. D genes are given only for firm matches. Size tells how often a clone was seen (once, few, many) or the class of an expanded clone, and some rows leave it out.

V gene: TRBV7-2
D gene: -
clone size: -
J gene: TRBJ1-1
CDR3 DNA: TGTGCCAGCAGCTTAGTGGGTCAGGGTAGTGCTAACACTGAAGCTTTCTTT
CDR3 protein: CASSLVGQGSANTEAFF

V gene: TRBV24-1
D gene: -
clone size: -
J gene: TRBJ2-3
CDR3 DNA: TGTGCCACCAGTGATCCGGGACATGGCACAGATACGCAGTATTTT
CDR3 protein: CATSDPGHGTDTQYF

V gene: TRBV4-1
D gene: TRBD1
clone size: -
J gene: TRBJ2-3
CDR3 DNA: TGCGCCAGCAGCTTAGGACAGGTGAATTCAGATACGCAGTATTTT
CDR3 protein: CASSLGQVNSDTQYF

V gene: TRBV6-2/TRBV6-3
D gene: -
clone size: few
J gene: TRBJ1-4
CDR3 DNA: TGTGCCAGCAGTTCAAGCTCCAATGCGGCTAATGAAAAACTGTTTTTT
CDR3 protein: CASSSSSNAANEKLFF

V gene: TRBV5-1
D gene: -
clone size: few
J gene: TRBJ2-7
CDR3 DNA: TGCGCCAGCAGCTTAGAGACAGGATCCTACGAGCAGTACTTC
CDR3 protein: CASSLETGSYEQYF

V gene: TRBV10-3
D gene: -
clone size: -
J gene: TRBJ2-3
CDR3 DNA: TGTGCCACCGGGGCCCGTGCTAGCACAGATACGCAGTATTTT
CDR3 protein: CATGARASTDTQYF

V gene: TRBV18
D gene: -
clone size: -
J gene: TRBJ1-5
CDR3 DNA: TGTGCCAGCTCCCCCGACGATCAGCCCCAGCATTTT
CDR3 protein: CASSPDDQPQHF

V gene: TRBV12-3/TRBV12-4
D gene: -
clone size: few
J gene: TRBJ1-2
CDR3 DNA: TGTGCCAGCAGTCCCCCTGGGGCGGAGAGGAATGGCTACACCTTC
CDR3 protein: CASSPPGAERNGYTF

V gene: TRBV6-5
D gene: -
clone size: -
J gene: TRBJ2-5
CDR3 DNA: TGTGCCAGCATTGGGGGGGCTTATTACGAGACCCAGTACTTC
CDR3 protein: CASIGGAYYETQYF

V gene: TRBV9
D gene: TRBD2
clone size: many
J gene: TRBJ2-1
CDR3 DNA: TGTGCCAGCAGCGTTACTAGCGGGAGTCTATATGAGCAGTTCTTC
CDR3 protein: CASSVTSGSLYEQFF

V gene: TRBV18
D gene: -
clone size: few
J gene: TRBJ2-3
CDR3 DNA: TGTGCCAGCTCACCAAAGGCAGATACGCAGTATTTT
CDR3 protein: CASSPKADTQYF

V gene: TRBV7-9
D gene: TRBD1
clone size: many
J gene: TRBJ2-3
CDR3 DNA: TGTGCCAGCAACCCCGGGACAGGAGGCCCAGATACGCAGTATTTT
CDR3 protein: CASNPGTGGPDTQYF

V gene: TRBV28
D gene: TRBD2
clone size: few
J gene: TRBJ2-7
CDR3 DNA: TGTGCCAGCAGGTCACTAGCGAGAGGTTTGCAGTACTTC
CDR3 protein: CASRSLARGLQYF

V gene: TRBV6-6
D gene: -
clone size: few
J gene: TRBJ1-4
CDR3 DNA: TGTGCCAGCAGTTACCCAGAAGGGGGGGAAAAACTGTTTTTT
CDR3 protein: CASSYPEGGEKLFF

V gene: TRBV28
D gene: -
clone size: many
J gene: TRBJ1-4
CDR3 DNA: TGTGCCAGCAGTTTATACCGTGGGAAACTGTTTTTT
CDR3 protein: CASSLYRGKLFF

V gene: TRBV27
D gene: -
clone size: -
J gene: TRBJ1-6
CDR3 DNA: TGTGCCAGCGCCCCTGGACAGAGAAATTCACCCCTCCACTTT
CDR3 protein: CASAPGQRNSPLHF

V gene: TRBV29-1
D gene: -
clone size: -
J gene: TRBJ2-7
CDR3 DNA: TGCAGCGTTGATTCAGGGGGGACCTACGAGCAGTACTTC
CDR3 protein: CSVDSGGTYEQYF

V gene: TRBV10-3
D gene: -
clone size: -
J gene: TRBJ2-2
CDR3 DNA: TGTGCCATCATTGGGGAGGCCTCGAACACCGGGGAGCTGTTTTTT
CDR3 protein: CAIIGEASNTGELFF

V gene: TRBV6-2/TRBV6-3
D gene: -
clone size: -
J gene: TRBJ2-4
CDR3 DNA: TGTGCCAGCAGTTATGGGGGTTCGGACATTCAGTACTTC
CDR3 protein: CASSYGGSDIQYF

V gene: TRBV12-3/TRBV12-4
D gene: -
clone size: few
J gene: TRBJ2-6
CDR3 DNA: TGTGCCAGCAGATCCCCTGGGGGGTCCGGGGCCAACGTCCTGACTTTC
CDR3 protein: CASRSPGGSGANVLTF

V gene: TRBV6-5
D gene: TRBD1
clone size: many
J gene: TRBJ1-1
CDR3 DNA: TGTGCCAGCAGTCCCAGAGGGGGCTTGAACACTGAAGCTTTCTTT
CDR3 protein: CASSPRGGLNTEAFF

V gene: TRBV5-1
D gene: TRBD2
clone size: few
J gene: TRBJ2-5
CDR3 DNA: TGCGCCAGCAGCTCGCAAGGTGCGGGAGTGGGTGAGACCCAGTACTTC
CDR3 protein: CASSSQGAGVGETQYF

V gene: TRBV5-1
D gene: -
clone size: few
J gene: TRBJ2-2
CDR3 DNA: TGCGCCAGCAGTCAAGTACTTACGAACACCGGGGAGCTGTTTTTT
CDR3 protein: CASSQVLTNTGELFF

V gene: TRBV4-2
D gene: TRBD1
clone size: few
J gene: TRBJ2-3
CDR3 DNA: TGTGCCAGCAGCCAAGACGTAGGACAGGGGGCAGATACGCAGTATTTT
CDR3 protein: CASSQDVGQGADTQYF

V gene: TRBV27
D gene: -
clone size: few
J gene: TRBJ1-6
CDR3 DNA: TGTGCCAGCGGCCTTGGAGAGTCGTCCCGGCCAGGAAAGTCACCCCTCCACTTT
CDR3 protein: CASGLGESSRPGKSPLHF

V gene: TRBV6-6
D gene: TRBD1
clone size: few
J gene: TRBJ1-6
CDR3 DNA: TGTGCCAGCAGTTACTTTACAGGGGATAATTCACCCCTCCACTTT
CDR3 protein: CASSYFTGDNSPLHF

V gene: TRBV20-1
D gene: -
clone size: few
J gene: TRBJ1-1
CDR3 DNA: TGCAGTGCGGCGATCACGACTGAAGCTTTCTTT
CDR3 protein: CSAAITTEAFF

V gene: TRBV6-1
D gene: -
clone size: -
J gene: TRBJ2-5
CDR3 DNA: TGTGCCAGCAGTGAAGCAGTGGCAGGGGCGCGATCAGAGACCCAGTACTTC
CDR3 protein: CASSEAVAGARSETQYF

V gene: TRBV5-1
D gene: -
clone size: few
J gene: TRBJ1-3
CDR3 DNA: TGCGCCAGCAGCGAGGGTCCCCCCTCTGGAAACACCATATATTTT
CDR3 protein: CASSEGPPSGNTIYF

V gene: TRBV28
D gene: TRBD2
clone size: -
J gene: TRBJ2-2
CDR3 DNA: TGTGCCAACAGTTTGACCTTGGGCTTAGCGGGAGATACCGGGGAGCTGTTTTTT
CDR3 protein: CANSLTLGLAGDTGELFF

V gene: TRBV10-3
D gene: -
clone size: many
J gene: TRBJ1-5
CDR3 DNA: TGTGCCATCACACAGGGAGAAAATCAGCCCCAGCATTTT
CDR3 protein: CAITQGENQPQHF

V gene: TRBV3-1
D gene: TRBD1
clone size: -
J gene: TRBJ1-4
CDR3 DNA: TGTGCCAGCAGGGGACAGGGGCTTGCGCTGTTTTTT
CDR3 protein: CASRGQGLALFF

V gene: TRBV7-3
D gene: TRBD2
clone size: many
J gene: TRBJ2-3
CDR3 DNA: TGTGCCAGCAGCTTAATGGGCGGGAGGGCAACAGATACGCAGTATTTT
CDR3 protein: CASSLMGGRATDTQYF

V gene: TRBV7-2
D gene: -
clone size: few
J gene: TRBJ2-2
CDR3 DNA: TGTGCCAGCAGCTTAGCGGGGAGCGGGCTTAGGAACACCGGGGAGCTGTTTTTT
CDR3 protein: CASSLAGSGLRNTGELFF

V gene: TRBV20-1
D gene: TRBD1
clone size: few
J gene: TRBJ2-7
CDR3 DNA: TGCAGGGGACAGAGCTCCTACGAGCAGTACTTC
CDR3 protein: CRGQSSYEQYF

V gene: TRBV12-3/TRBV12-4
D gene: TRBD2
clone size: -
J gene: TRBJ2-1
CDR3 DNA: TGTGCCAGCACCCATCGGACTAGCGGGAGGGCCTCCTATGAGCAGTTCTTC
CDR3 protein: CASTHRTSGRASYEQFF

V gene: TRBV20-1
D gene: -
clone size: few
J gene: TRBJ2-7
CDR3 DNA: TGCAGTGCTAGTGATACTAGTTCCGTCTACGAGCAGTACTTC
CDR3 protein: CSASDTSSVYEQYF

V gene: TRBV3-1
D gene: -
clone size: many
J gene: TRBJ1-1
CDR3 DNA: TGTGCCAGCAGCCAAGCGGGTAGTCGAGTTCTAGGCACTGAAGCTTTCTTT
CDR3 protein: CASSQAGSRVLGTEAFF

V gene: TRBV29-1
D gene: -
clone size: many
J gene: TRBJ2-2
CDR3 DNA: TGCAGCGTTGTCAGGGACACCGGGGAGCTGTTTTTT
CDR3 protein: CSVVRDTGELFF

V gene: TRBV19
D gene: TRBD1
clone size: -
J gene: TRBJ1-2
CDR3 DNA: TGTGCCAGTACCTCCACAAGTGACAGGGGGGCCTATGGCTACACCTTC
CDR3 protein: CASTSTSDRGAYGYTF

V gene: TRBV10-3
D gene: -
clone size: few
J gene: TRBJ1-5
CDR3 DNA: TGTGCCATCAGTGAGGGCTCGGGGGGGTACAATCAGCCCCAGCATTTT
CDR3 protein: CAISEGSGGYNQPQHF

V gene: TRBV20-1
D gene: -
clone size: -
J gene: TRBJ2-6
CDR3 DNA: TGCAGTGCTTCCTCTGGGGCCAACGTCCTGGCTTTC
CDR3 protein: CSASSGANVLAF